Listed here is a single T cell receptor (beta chain). Its antigen is currently not known. No per-base quality is available; no much larger clone lies one base away. The immunoSEQ Assay, a bias-controlled multiplex PCR, was used to amplify TCRbeta CDR3 regions from genomic DNA. The authors' analysis ran thus. The number of nucleated cells in each sample was estimated from the amplification of reference gene primers within the assay. Sequence reads were collapsed and filtered to measure the absolute abundance of every unique TCRbeta CDR3 rearrangement. For each sample, productive Simpson clonality was calculated as the square root of Simpson's diversity index across productive rearrangements. The table was pulled from immuneACCESS by TCRdb, which kept in-frame rearrangements only. Such tables lose some clones; where checked, under half of the loss comes from unresolved V genes, and the rest has no known cause. V, J and clone size are those of that table, while D and trimming were read from the DNA. Within this sample are around 100,000 clones, with about 90% of them counted one time only. 6.5% to 8.5% of the sample comes from the top ten.

The sample is drawn from a study of blood T cell repertoires in COVID-19 (dated by TCRdb to the early 2020s). A note on the overall study: Samples from collaborators originated in the United States, Italy and Spain and spanned both the acute and convalescent phases of COVID-19. The prospective study material was composed of cDNA or gDNA derived from T cells, B-cell-depleted T cells, or PBMCs. The dataset comprised deeply sampled blood TCRbeta repertoires from subjects exposed to, actively infected with, or recovered from COVID-19. The repertoires were made available in a free public database intended to serve as a resource for research on the immune response to SARS-CoV-2. The samples were drawn from two sources: the first 160 participants of the ongoing ImmuneRACE study, and 1,254 subjects contributed by 6 global collaborators. Sample metadata almost always included a de-identified subject ID, COVID-19 status, age in years and sex. Where available, HLA class I and class II types were taken from metadata supplied by the sample provider and were not determined by assay-based typing.

One collaborating source in Seattle enrolled patients while the patients were actively infected and followed the patients over time throughout the course of disease. Whole blood was collected in K2EDTA tubes by collaborating institutions according to the institutions' own protocols. For TCRbeta analysis, collaborator samples were shipped as frozen whole blood, as isolated PBMCs, or as DNA extracted from either sample type. What the authors observed across the whole study: The amount of clinical and demographic metadata varied by source and participant and was provided uncurated.

Per the germline V gene (reference sequence), WNHNN is the CDR1 and SYGVQD is the CDR2. V trim: 9 bases; J trim: 6 bases; unmatched bases: 12. The CDR3, from cysteine to phenylalanine, totals 15 residues. The retained sequence is limited to the CDR3, 45 bases, with the frame set at the first base. The chain is made from TRBV10-1 and TRBJ2-3; 10 nucleotides in the junction match TRBD2. Sequenced: peripheral blood. The receptor was derived from a man younger than 30 with COVID-19, enrolled during active disease. The CDR3 region reads CARGDEREGYDTQYF. The DNA sequence is given as TGCGCCAGGGGCGACGAGCGGGAGGGATACGATACGCAGTATTTT.